The source of this T cell receptor (beta chain) is a study of blood T cell repertoires in COVID-19 (dated by TCRdb to 2018 to 2020). About the full investigation: Samples from collaborators originated in the United States, Italy and Spain and spanned both the acute and convalescent phases of COVID-19. The material from the prospective study consisted of cDNA or gDNA derived from T cells, B-cell-depleted T cells, or PBMCs. Deeply sampled blood TCRbeta repertoires from subjects exposed to, actively infected with, or recovered from COVID-19 were included in the dataset. A freely available public database, intended as a resource for researchers studying the immune response to SARS-CoV-2, is where the repertoires were released. The samples were drawn from the first 160 participants of the ongoing ImmuneRACE study and from under 1,500 subjects provided by 6 global collaborators. The sample metadata nearly always contained a de-identified subject ID, COVID-19 status, age in years and sex. Where available, HLA class I and class II types were obtained from metadata supplied by the sample provider rather than from assay-based typing. The investigation overall reported the following: How much clinical and demographic metadata was included differed by source and by participant, and the metadata was provided uncurated.

The collaborating institutions used their own protocols to collect whole blood in K2EDTA tubes. For TCRbeta analysis, collaborator samples were shipped as frozen whole blood, as isolated PBMCs, or as DNA extracted from either sample type. The immunoSEQ Assay, a bias-controlled multiplex PCR, was used to amplify TCRbeta CDR3 regions from genomic DNA. On the study's bioinformatics: Within the assay, amplification of reference gene primers was used to estimate how many nucleated cells each sample contained. To quantify the absolute abundance of each unique TCRbeta CDR3 rearrangement, sequence reads were collapsed and filtered. For each sample, productive Simpson clonality was calculated as the square root of Simpson's diversity index over productive rearrangements. Not all clones reach the TCRdb copy of this immuneACCESS table, which keeps in-frame sequences only. Checked studies attribute under half of the gap to unresolved V genes and leave the rest unexplained. From that table come the V and J calls and clone size; the DNA was used to work out D and trimming. The sample contains roughly 230,000 clones, 85% of them found a single time. Around 1% of the sample comes from the top ten.

With respect to this clone: Its binding antigen is unknown. Base quality data are lacking; no much larger clone is found one base away.

The cysteine opens and the phenylalanine closes a CDR3 of 13 amino acids. Kept here is only the CDR3 DNA, which spans 39 bases and is read in frame from base 1. Cut back by 2 bases and 8 bases, the V and J ends lie 12 bases apart. Looking up the germline V gene (reference sequence) yields CDR1 MNHEY and CDR2 SMNVEV. The chain links TRBV27 with TRBJ1-2, with TRBD1 as a weak D call on 6 bases. The sequencing input was peripheral blood. This receptor was identified in a man aged 35 to 55 with acute or convalescent COVID-19. The CDR3 protein is CASSLGGASGYTF. The nucleotide sequence is given as TGTGCCAGCAGTTTAGGGGGGGCATCGGGCTACACCTTC.